This T cell receptor (beta chain) was captured in a study of OX40 agonist ivuxolimab in advanced cancers. In terms of the full investigation: Ivuxolimab, which targeted the costimulatory receptor OX40 (CD134), was an agonistic, fully human IgG2 monoclonal antibody. Of the roughly 52 patients in dose escalation, 19 had hepatocellular carcinoma, roughly 15 had melanoma, 9 had renal cell carcinoma and 9 had head and neck cancer. Patients were allowed to have had prior anti-PD-1, anti-PD-L1 or anti-CTLA-4 therapy, and 40% of the dose-escalation patients had been treated with checkpoint inhibitors. Partial responses were achieved by three dose-escalation patients, of whom one had hepatocellular carcinoma and two had cutaneous melanoma. In the dose-escalation cohort, roughly four fifths of patients were male, and the mean age was approximately 60 years, with a range of roughly 23 to 85. The paper reports the monotherapy dose-escalation portion (N of about 50 patients) of the phase I ivuxolimab trial. Peripheral TCRbeta sequencing was intended to test whether TCR sequence diversity was altered and clonal T-cell expansion was caused by ivuxolimab. Intravenous ivuxolimab was administered to patients every 2 weeks at six dose levels: 0.01, 0.1, 0.3, 1.5, 3 and 10 mg/kg. Overall results and qualifications from the work: At doses of 0.1 to 3.0 mg/kg, clonal expansion of both CD4+ and CD8+ T cells in blood was seen between baseline and week 6. The antigen specificity of the clonally expanded peripheral T cells was not determined. On average, CD8+ T cells showed more expanded clones than CD4+ T cells after ivuxolimab. Low levels of normalized T-cell clonal expansion were also seen in some patients who did not respond. In the 0.1-3.0 mg/kg groups, partial responders had among the lowest normalized peripheral clonal expansion, particularly in CD8+ T cells.

To sequence the TCRbeta CDR3 region, genomic DNA was isolated from the sorted cells. The immunoSEQ Assay was used for sequencing of TCRbeta CDR3 regions. Drawn from immuneACCESS, this table holds only the in-frame rearrangements with V and J called that TCRdb kept. Clones are partly lost; checked studies trace under half to an unresolved V gene and leave the rest unexplained. The sample records about 64,000 clones, about 91% of which are singletons. The biggest ten clones account for about 0.44% of the sample. The trial excluded patients who had a history of autoimmune disease or who were on systemic immunosuppression. In every dose cohort, peripheral blood was drawn for TCR sequencing at baseline, cycle 4 day 1, and cycle 7 day 1. The samples were drawn from a first-in-human, open-label, multicenter phase I dose-escalation trial of ivuxolimab. Adults with locally advanced or metastatic melanoma, renal cell, hepatocellular, or head and neck squamous cell carcinoma were enrolled in the trial. Before TCR sequencing, CD4+ T cells and CD8+ T cells were sorted from peripheral blood as separate populations.

Details on this clone: Its antigen specificity is not known. The record has no base qualities; no much larger clone is one base away.

The source was CD4+ or CD8+ T cells sorted from blood, collected in a trial of the OX40 agonist ivuxolimab. The clonotype was recovered from an adult with an advanced solid tumor such as melanoma, head and neck, liver or kidney cancer.

The bases are TGTGCCAGCAGTTCTTCCCTAGCGGCTAGCACAGATACGCAGTATTTT. Its product reads: CASSSSLAASTDTQYF. The chain is encoded by TRBV6-6 joined to TRBJ2-3; TRBD2 lines up with 7 middle nucleotides. The germline V gene (reference sequence) gives CDR1 as MNHNY and CDR2 as SVGAGI. V is trimmed back by 4 bases and J by 0 bases, and the junction contains 7 bases that no gene match accounts for. The CDR3, cysteine through phenylalanine, is 16 amino acids long. This entry keeps only the CDR3 DNA: 48 bases, framed from base 1.